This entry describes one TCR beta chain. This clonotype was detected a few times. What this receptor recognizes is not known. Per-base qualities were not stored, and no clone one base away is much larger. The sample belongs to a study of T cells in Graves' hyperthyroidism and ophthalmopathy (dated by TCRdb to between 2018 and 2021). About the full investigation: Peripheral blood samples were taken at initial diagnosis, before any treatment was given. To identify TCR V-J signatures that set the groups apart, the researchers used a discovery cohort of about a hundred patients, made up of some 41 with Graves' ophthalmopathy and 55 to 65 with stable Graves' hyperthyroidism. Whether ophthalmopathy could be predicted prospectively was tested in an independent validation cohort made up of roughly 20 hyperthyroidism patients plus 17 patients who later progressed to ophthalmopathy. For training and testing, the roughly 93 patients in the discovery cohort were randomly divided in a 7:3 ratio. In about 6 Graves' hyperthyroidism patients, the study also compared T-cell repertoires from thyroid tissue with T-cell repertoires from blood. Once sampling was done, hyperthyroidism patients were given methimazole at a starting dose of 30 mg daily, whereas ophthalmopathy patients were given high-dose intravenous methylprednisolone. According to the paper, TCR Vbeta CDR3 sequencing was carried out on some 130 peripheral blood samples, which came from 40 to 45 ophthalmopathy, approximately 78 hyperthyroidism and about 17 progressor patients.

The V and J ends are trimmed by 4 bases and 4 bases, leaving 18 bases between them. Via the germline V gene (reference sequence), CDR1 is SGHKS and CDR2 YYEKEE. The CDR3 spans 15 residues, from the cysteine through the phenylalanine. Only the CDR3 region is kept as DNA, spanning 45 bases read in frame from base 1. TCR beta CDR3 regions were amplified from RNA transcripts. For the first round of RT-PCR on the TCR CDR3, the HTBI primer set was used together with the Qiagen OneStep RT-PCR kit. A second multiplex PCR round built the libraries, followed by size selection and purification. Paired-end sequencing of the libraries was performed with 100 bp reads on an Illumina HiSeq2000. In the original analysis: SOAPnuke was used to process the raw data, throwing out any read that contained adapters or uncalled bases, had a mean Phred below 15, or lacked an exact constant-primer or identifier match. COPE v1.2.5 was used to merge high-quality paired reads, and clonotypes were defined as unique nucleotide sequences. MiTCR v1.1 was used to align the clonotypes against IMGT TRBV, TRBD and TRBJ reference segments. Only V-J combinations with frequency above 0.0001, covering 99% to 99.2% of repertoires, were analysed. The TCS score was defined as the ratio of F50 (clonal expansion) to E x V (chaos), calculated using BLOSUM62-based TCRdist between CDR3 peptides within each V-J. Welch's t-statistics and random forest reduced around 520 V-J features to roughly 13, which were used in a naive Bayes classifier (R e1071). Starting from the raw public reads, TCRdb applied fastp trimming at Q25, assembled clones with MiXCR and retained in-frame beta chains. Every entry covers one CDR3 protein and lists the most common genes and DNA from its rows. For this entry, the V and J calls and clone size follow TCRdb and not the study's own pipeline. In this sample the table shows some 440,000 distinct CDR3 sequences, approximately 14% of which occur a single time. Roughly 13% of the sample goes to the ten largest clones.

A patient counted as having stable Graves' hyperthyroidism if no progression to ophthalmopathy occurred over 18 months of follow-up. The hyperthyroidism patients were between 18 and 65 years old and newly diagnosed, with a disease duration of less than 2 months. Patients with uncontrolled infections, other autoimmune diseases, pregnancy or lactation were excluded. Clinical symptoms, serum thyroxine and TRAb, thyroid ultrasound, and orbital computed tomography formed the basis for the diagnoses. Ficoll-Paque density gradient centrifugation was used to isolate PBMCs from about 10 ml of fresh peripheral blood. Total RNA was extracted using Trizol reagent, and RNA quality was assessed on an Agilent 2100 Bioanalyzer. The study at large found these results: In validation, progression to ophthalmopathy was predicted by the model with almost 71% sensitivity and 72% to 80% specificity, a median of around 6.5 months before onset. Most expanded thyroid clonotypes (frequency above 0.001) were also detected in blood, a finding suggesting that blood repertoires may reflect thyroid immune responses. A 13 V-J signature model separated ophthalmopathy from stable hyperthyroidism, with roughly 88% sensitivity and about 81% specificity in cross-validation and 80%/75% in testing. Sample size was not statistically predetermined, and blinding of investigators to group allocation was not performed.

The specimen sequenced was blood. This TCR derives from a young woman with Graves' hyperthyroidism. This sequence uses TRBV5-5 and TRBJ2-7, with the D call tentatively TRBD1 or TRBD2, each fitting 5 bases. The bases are TGTGCCAGCAGCCCAAATCCGGGACCTCAATACGAGCAGTACTTC. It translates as CASSPNPGPQYEQYF. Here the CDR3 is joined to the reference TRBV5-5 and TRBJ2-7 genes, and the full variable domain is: DAGVTQSPTHLIKTRGQQVTLRCSPISGHKSVSWYQQVLGQGPQFIFQYYEKEERGRGNFPDRFSARQFPNYSSELNVNALLLGDSALYLCASSPNPGPQYEQYFGPGTRLTVT.